Following are 22 T cell receptor beta chains from one sample sequenced in a study of blood T cell repertoires in COVID-19. Only in-frame clones appear in the TCRdb table, and some are missing; sequencing was by immunoSEQ multiplex PCR. The repertoire holds some 270,000 clones, with approximately 91% as singletons. Material for sequencing was peripheral blood. These receptors were collected from a man over 45 with acute or convalescent COVID-19.

This sequence joins TRBV9 and TRBJ1-2; D is uncertain. V was cut by 0 bases and J by 1 base, with 4 bases left in between. Germline CDR1 and CDR2: SGDLS and YYNGEE. The CDR3 length is 13 residues. CDR3 sequence: CASSVDINYGYTF. CDR3 nucleotide sequence: TGTGCCAGCAGCGTAGACATTAACTATGGCTACACCTTC.

This chain connects TRBV11-1 to TRBJ1-1; a possible D gene is TRBD1 (6 bases). Germline loops: CDR1 SGHAT, CDR2 FQDESV (reference sequence). Trimming pared 0 bases from V and 10 bases from J, leaving 15 bases between. This CDR3 comprises 14 residues. In DNA, the CDR3 is TGTGCCAGCAGCTTAGCGGCAGGGGAAAGTCGAGCTTTCTTT. Its translation is CASSLAAGESRAFF.

J is TRBJ2-3 and V is TRBV7-9; perhaps TRBD1 as D (6 bases). The CDR3 contains 15 residues. Trimming shortened V by 5 bases and J by 2 bases, and 14 bases separated the two germline ends. Germline assignment: CDR1 SEHNR and CDR2 FQNEAQ (reference sequence). The CDR3 DNA reads as TGTGCCAGCAGCCCAGGGGTCGCGGACACAGATACGCAGTATTTT. Amino acids: CASSPGVADTDTQYF.

This chain connects TRBV19 to TRBJ1-2; TRBD1 is a possible D gene (6 bases). The CDR3 runs 14 residues. Trimming cost V 4 bases and J 1 base, with 10 bases left between them. Germline values: CDR1 LNHDA, CDR2 SQIVND (reference sequence). The CDR3 region is CASSTDRRNYGYTF. The CDR3, as DNA: TGTGCCAGTAGTACGGACAGACGTAACTATGGCTACACCTTC.

The chain employs TRBV19 and TRBJ1-4; TRBD1 matches 7 bases. Trimming at V came to 6 bases and at J to 1 base, leaving 11 bases not matched to a gene. Germline V gives CDR1 LNHDA, CDR2 SQIVND (reference sequence). This CDR3 has 17 residues. CDR3: CASSRSRQGVTNEKLFF. The CDR3 region has the DNA TGTGCCAGTAGCAGATCAAGACAGGGTGTAACTAATGAAAAACTGTTTTTT. Based on the CDR3 plus reference TRBV19 and TRBJ1-4, the full variable domain is DGGITQSPKYLFRKEGQNVTLSCEQNLNHDAMYWYRQDPGQGLRLIYYSQIVNDFQKGDIAEGYSVSREKKESFPLTVTSAQKNPTAFYLCASSRSRQGVTNEKLFFGSGTQLSVL.

The chain links TRBV6-6 to TRBJ1-4, with D uncertain. Deletions cut 0 bases from V and 2 bases from J, with 7 bases between. CDR3 length equals 15 residues. Germline-derived CDR1 and CDR2 are MNHNY and SVGAGI (reference sequence). CDR3 nucleotides: TGTGCCAGCAGTTACTCGACGGGGACTAATGAAAAACTGTTTTTT. Translating gives CASSYSTGTNEKLFF.

This rearrangement joins TRBV3-1 (or the pseudogene TRBV3-2) to TRBJ2-5, with TRBD2 matching 8 bases. Germline assignment: CDR1 LGHDT and CDR2 YNNKEL (reference sequence). The CDR3 sequence is 16 residues long. After removal of 3 bases from V and 1 base from J, the junction contained 7 bases not matched to a gene. DNA for the CDR3: TGTGCCAGCAGCCACGGCGGGGGGATAACCCAAGAGACCCAGTACTTC. Its protein is CASSHGGGITQETQYF.

The chain links TRBV21-1 to TRBJ1-6; the table names TRBD1, a call not compared with the DNA. TRBV21-1 is designated a pseudogene. The CDR3 runs 18 residues. CDR3 loop: CASSKAGSHSSYNSPLHF. CDR3 DNA: TGTGCCAGCAGCAAAGCTGGCAGCCACAGCTCCTATAATTCACCCCTCCACTTT.

Points on this clone: Other DNA sequences within the sample encode an identical CDR3. The chain carries TRBV10-1 and TRBJ1-5; D call uncertain. Trimming shortened V by 2 bases and J by 5 bases, and 7 bases separated the two germline ends. This CDR3 region has 13 residues. Per the germline V gene, CDR1 is WNHNN and CDR2 is SYGVQD (reference sequence). DNA of the CDR3: TGCGCCAGCAGTGAGGACACCTATCAGCCCCAGCATTTT. It specifies CASSEDTYQPQHF.

The CDR3 protein is CASSLRLLTGANTEAFF. The CDR3 DNA reads as TGTGCCAGCAGCTTGAGGTTGCTAACAGGGGCGAACACTGAAGCTTTCTTT. The chain combines TRBV5-6 with TRBJ1-1, with 7 bases aligning to TRBD1. After removal of 1 base from V and 1 base from J, the junction contained 10 bases not matched to a gene. This CDR3 contains 17 residues. Germline V gene lookup returns CDR1 SGHDT and CDR2 YYEEEE.

The V gene is TRBV7-2, the J gene TRBJ1-6; tentatively, D is TRBD1 (6 bases). This CDR3 comprises 15 residues. Germline CDR1 reads SGHTA; CDR2 reads FQGNSA. The V end lost 0 bases, the J end lost 9 bases, and 12 bases lay between the germline ends. In DNA form, the CDR3 reads TGTGCCAGCAGCTTAGCACAGGGATTTAGTTCACCCCTCCACTTT. Its protein product is CASSLAQGFSSPLHF. Complete variable domain (other parts from reference TRBV7-2 and TRBJ1-6): GAGVSQSPSNKVTEKGKDVELRCDPISGHTALYWYRQSLGQGLEFLIYFQGNSAPDKSGLPSDRFSAERTGGSVSTLTIQRTQQEDSAVYLCASSLAQGFSSPLHFGNGTRLTVT.

This chain joins TRBV5-5 and TRBJ1-5; the match to TRBD1 covers 7 bases. The junction had 7 bases not matched to a gene; V was cut back by 2 bases and J by 5 bases. This CDR3 is 15 amino acids long. In germline, CDR1 is SGHKS, CDR2 YYEKEE (reference sequence). The CDR3 protein is CASSFYRGRDQPQHF. CDR3 bases: TGTGCCAGCAGCTTTTACAGGGGCAGGGATCAGCCCCAGCATTTT. The full variable domain, rest sourced from reference TRBV5-5 and TRBJ1-5, is DAGVTQSPTHLIKTRGQQVTLRCSPISGHKSVSWYQQVLGQGPQFIFQYYEKEERGRGNFPDRFSARQFPNYSSELNVNALLLGDSALYLCASSFYRGRDQPQHFGDGTRLSIL.

The gene calls are TRBV6-5 and TRBJ2-7, with TRBD2 matching 7 bases. J gave up 5 bases and V 8 bases, and 9 bases lay outside the gene matches. The V gene's germline CDR1 is MNHEY and CDR2 SVGAGI. CDR3 size: 13 residues. This chain's CDR3 is CASGRGGVDEQYF. The CDR3 nucleotides read TGTGCCAGCGGGAGGGGAGGGGTGGACGAGCAGTACTTC.

The chain joins TRBV30 to TRBJ2-5, with TRBD1 matching over 7 bases. This CDR3 contains 14 residues. V lost 5 bases to trimming and J lost 2 bases; unmatched junction nucleotides: 8. CDR1 is GTSNPN, CDR2 SVGIG, per germline (reference sequence). The CDR3, as DNA: TGTGCCTGGGGTGGACAGGCCCGTCAAGAGACCCAGTACTTC. It is translated as CAWGGQARQETQYF.

The rearrangement uses TRBV6-5 and TRBJ1-1; 11 positions agree with TRBD1. There are 15 residues in the CDR3. Germline assignment: CDR1 MNHEY and CDR2 SVGAGI. The ends lost 7 bases at V and 3 bases at J; junction bases unmatched: 7. The CDR3 sequence is CASTRDRGVDTEAFF. CDR3 in DNA: TGTGCCAGCACTCGGGACAGGGGGGTTGACACTGAAGCTTTCTTT.

The chain employs TRBV7-6 and TRBJ2-5, with TRBD1 identical over 7 bases. The germline V gene has CDR1 SGHVS and CDR2 FNYEAQ. The CDR3 loop spans 14 amino acids. J was trimmed by 3 bases and V by 3 bases; bases with no gene match: 4. CDR3 residues: CASSFAGTEETQYF. CDR3 bases: TGTGCCAGCAGCTTCGCCGGGACAGAAGAGACCCAGTACTTC.

The table lists this clone with a count of one. The chain uses TRBV5-1 and TRBJ1-6; the match to TRBD1 covers 9 bases. Germline CDR1 is SGHRS and CDR2 is YFSETQ. The CDR3 is made up of 15 amino acids. With 0 bases clipped from V and 6 bases from J, the junction kept 1 base outside the gene matches. CDR3 loop: CASSLVGQGNSPLHF. The CDR3 DNA reads as TGCGCCAGCAGCTTGGTGGGACAGGGTAATTCACCCCTCCACTTT.

The genes are TRBV2 and TRBJ2-3; D unresolved. This CDR3 has 12 residues. CDR1 is SNHLY, CDR2 FYNNEI, per germline. The V end lost 6 bases, the J end lost 2 bases, and 6 bases lay between the germline ends. CDR3 sequence: CASRILTDTQYF. CDR3 nucleotides: TGTGCCAGCAGAATCCTCACAGATACGCAGTATTTT.

This clone occurred a few times. V is TRBV7-9 and J is TRBJ1-1; 8 nucleotides align to TRBD1. The CDR3 has 17 residues. Germline-derived CDR1 and CDR2 are SEHNR and FQNEAQ (reference sequence). V lost 3 bases and J lost 3; bases outside the gene matches: 12. For the CDR3, the DNA is TGTGCCAGCAGCTTTCAGGGGGCGGGTAGGCTGGACACTGAAGCTTTCTTT. It is translated as CASSFQGAGRLDTEAFF.

This chain uses TRBV2 with TRBJ1-1; TRBD1 aligns across 8 bases. Germline trimming cut 7 bases from V and 0 bases from J; bases unmatched to any gene: 13. The CDR3 extends over 17 amino acids. Germline V gives CDR1 SNHLY, CDR2 FYNNEI. The CDR3 region is CASKVTGGTVMNTEAFF. CDR3 sequence (DNA): TGTGCCAGCAAGGTAACAGGGGGTACCGTAATGAACACTGAAGCTTTCTTT.

The genes are TRBV14 and TRBJ2-2; D is perhaps TRBD2 (5 bases). V dropped 1 base and J dropped 4 bases, with 13 bases sitting between them. The CDR3 spans 16 residues. The germline CDR1 and CDR2 sequences are SGHDN and FVKESK. CDR3 DNA: TGTGCCAGCAGCCAAGTTTGGTTCCGGGGCACCGGGGAGCTGTTTTTT. It encodes CASSQVWFRGTGELFF.

The chain has TRBV5-1 and TRBJ2-1, with a possible D match to TRBD2 (6 bases). The CDR3 contains 11 residues. Per the germline V gene, CDR1 is SGHRS and CDR2 is YFSETQ. V was clipped by 7 bases and J by 6 bases, with 8 bases between them. CDR3 sequence (DNA): TGCGCCAGCGGGACTTCCAATGAGCAGTTCTTC. Protein product: CASGTSNEQFF.